This TCR beta chain was documented in a study of T cell responses to AZD1222 COVID-19 vaccine. Study observations and caveats: Most donors were white British, females outnumbered males, and clonal diversity was possibly underestimated. Only after the peak T cell response were repertoires sampled. Once two AZD1222 doses were given, Spike-specific TCR breadth and depth went up.

A word on this clone: Its antigen remains unknown.

The V gene's germline CDR1 is LGHNT and CDR2 FRNRAP. The CDR3 is 17 residues long. The germline V and J ends were trimmed by 1 base and 1 base, with 14 bases remaining between them. The method was immunoSEQ multiplex PCR; TCRdb's version includes in-frame clones alone and lacks a portion of them. Seen here are about 120,000 clones, roughly 91% observed once, and the top ten hold 4.5% to 6%. This TCR was recovered from an adult who received the AZD1222 COVID-19 vaccine. This chain uses TRBV12-5 with TRBJ1-5, with unresolved D. The sequences come from peripheral blood, collected 28 days after the second AZD1222 dose. The CDR3 sequence: CASGLARVGRSNQPQHF. CDR3 sequence (DNA): TGTGCTAGTGGTTTGGCCCGAGTCGGGAGGAGCAATCAGCCCCAGCATTTT.